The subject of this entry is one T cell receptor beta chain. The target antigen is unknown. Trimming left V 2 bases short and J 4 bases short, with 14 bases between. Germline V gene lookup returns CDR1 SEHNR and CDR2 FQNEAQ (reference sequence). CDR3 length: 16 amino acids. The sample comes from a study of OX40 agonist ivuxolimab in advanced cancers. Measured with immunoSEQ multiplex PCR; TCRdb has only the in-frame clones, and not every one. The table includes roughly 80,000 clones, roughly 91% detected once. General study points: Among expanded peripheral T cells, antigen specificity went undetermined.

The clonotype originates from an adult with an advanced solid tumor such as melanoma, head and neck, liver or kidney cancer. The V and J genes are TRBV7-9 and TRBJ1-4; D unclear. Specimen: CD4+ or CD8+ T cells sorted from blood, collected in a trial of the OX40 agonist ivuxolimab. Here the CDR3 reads CASSLLYGRDNEKLFF. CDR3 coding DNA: TGTGCCAGCAGCTTACTATACGGGCGAGATAATGAAAAACTGTTTTTT.